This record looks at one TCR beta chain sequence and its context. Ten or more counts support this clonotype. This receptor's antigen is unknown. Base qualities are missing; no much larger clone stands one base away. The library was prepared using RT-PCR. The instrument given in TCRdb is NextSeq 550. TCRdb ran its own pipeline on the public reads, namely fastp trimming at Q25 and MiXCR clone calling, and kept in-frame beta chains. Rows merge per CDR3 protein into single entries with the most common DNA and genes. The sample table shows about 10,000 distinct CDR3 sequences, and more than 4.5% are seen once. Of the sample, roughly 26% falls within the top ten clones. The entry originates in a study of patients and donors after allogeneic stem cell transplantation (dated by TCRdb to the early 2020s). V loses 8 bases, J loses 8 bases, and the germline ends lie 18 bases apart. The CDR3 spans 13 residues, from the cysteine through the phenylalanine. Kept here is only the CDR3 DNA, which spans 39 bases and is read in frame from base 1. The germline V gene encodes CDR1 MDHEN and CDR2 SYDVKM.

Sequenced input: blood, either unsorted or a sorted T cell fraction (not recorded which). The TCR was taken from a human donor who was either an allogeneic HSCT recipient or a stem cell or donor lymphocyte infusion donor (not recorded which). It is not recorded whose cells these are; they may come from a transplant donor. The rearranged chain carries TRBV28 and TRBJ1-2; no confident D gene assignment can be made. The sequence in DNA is TGTGCCAGCTGTGTACGGATCGGCGGGGGCTACACCTTC. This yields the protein CASCVRIGGGYTF.